A selection of T cell receptor beta chains follows, all from one sample in a study of blood T cell repertoires in COVID-19. Assay: immunoSEQ multiplex PCR; the TCRdb copy retains only in-frame clones and omits some. The repertoire has 35,000 to 45,000 clones, approximately 85% of them found once; the top ten carry 3.5% to 4.5%. The source material was peripheral blood. The receptors derive from a man in his 60s with acute or convalescent COVID-19. The CDR3 runs from the conserved cysteine through the conserved F or W. D genes are given only for firm matches. Only some rows state a clone size, as once, few, many or a class for expanded clones.

D: -
J: TRBJ1-2
size: -
V: TRBV30
DNA: TGTGCCTGGAGAACAGGGATCTATGGCTACACCTTC
CDR3: CAWRTGIYGYTF

D: TRBD2
J: TRBJ2-1
size: -
V: TRBV15
DNA: TGTGCCACCAGCCGGTCAAGCGGGGGAAATTACAATGAGCAGTTCTTC
CDR3: CATSRSSGGNYNEQFF

D: TRBD2
J: TRBJ2-3
size: -
V: TRBV19
DNA: TGTGCCAGTAGTATACCCCCGCTAGCGGGAGGAACAGATACGCAGTATTTT
CDR3: CASSIPPLAGGTDTQYF

D: -
J: TRBJ1-1
size: -
V: TRBV6-5
DNA: TGTGCCAGCAGGAGACAGGTGAACACTGAAGCTTTCTTT
CDR3: CASRRQVNTEAFF

D: -
J: TRBJ2-1
size: -
V: TRBV5-1
DNA: TGCGCCAGCAGCTTGACGGGAGTATTGGGCGCCTACAATGAGCAGTTCTTC
CDR3: CASSLTGVLGAYNEQFF

D: TRBD1
J: TRBJ1-2
size: once
V: TRBV28
DNA: TGTGCCAGCAGCTCAAACCGGGACAGGGGGCGGTACTATGGCTACACCTTC
CDR3: CASSSNRDRGRYYGYTF

D: TRBD1
J: TRBJ2-5
size: -
V: TRBV29-1
DNA: TGCAGCGCCCGCGCCGGGACAGTTTTTGAGACCCAGTACTTC
CDR3: CSARAGTVFETQYF

D: -
J: TRBJ1-2
size: -
V: TRBV28
DNA: TGTGCCAGCAGTTTAGATGGGGCTTATGGCTACACCTTC
CDR3: CASSLDGAYGYTF

D: TRBD2
J: TRBJ2-3
size: -
V: TRBV5-1
DNA: TGCGCCAGCAGCTCGGGGGGTACCACAGATACGCAGTATTTT
CDR3: CASSSGGTTDTQYF

D: -
J: TRBJ1-4
size: -
V: TRBV7-2
DNA: TGTGCCAGCAGCTTAATGGGAAGGGGTAATGAAAAACTGTTTTTT
CDR3: CASSLMGRGNEKLFF

D: -
J: TRBJ1-5
size: -
V: TRBV6-5
DNA: TGTGCCAGCACCGACGGGGGGGAGCCCCAGCATTTT
CDR3: CASTDGGEPQHF

D: -
J: TRBJ2-5
size: -
V: TRBV30
DNA: TGTGCCTGCACCCCCTTGGGGGGGGCCGGGGAGACCCAGTACTTC
CDR3: CACTPLGGAGETQYF

D: -
J: TRBJ1-2
size: -
V: TRBV3-1/TRBV3-2
DNA: TGTGCCAGCAGCCAGGGGGGGCGCGACTATGGCTACACCTTC
CDR3: CASSQGGRDYGYTF

D: TRBD1
J: TRBJ1-3
size: -
V: TRBV4-3
DNA: TGCGCCAGCAGCCGAGGGGACAGCGTTGGAAACACCATATATTTT
CDR3: CASSRGDSVGNTIYF

D: -
J: TRBJ2-6
size: -
V: TRBV7-3
DNA: TGTGCCAGCAGCCCCGAGGGATACGGGGCCAACGTCCTGACTTTC
CDR3: CASSPEGYGANVLTF

D: -
J: TRBJ1-3
size: -
V: TRBV13
DNA: TGTGCCAGCAGCCTCAGGGCCCGGGCGGGAAACACCATATATTTT
CDR3: CASSLRARAGNTIYF

D: TRBD1
J: TRBJ1-1
size: -
V: TRBV3-1/TRBV3-2
DNA: TGTGCCAGCAGCCTATACTGGACAGGGGAGAACACTGAAGCTTTCTTT
CDR3: CASSLYWTGENTEAFF

D: TRBD1
J: TRBJ1-6
size: once
V: TRBV2
DNA: TGTGCCAGCAAACAGGGGCCTAATTCACCCCTCCACTTT
CDR3: CASKQGPNSPLHF

D: TRBD2
J: TRBJ2-1
size: -
V: TRBV7-9
DNA: TGTGCCAGCAGCCCCACTAGCGGAACTCTGAGTGAGCAGTTCTTC
CDR3: CASSPTSGTLSEQFF

D: TRBD1
J: TRBJ2-1
size: -
V: TRBV6-5
DNA: TGTGCCAGCAGATCCGGGACAGGGACCTACAATGAGCAGTTCTTC
CDR3: CASRSGTGTYNEQFF

D: -
J: TRBJ2-7
size: -
V: TRBV15
DNA: TGTGCCACCAGCAGAGCAAGGGGATCAGGCGTCGAGCAGTACTTC
CDR3: CATSRARGSGVEQYF

D: TRBD2
J: TRBJ2-3
size: -
V: TRBV13
DNA: TGTGCCAGCTCGCTTCGTAGCGGGGGCACAGATACGCAGTATTTT
CDR3: CASSLRSGGTDTQYF

D: TRBD2
J: TRBJ2-1
size: -
V: TRBV6-4
DNA: TGTGCCAGCAGTGCTTCGAGCGGGACCTTCAATGAGCAGTTCTTC
CDR3: CASSASSGTFNEQFF

D: TRBD1
J: TRBJ1-5
size: -
V: TRBV6-5
DNA: TGTGCCAGCAGTTACCGGACAGGTGAGAATCAGCCCCAGCATTTT
CDR3: CASSYRTGENQPQHF

D: -
J: TRBJ1-2
size: -
V: TRBV5-1
DNA: TGCGCCAGCAGGATAGACTCAGGGTGGGGCTACACCTTC
CDR3: CASRIDSGWGYTF

D: -
J: TRBJ2-7
size: -
V: TRBV11-2
DNA: TGTGCCAGCAGCTTCACGGTTCTCTACGAGCAGTACTTC
CDR3: CASSFTVLYEQYF

D: -
J: TRBJ2-5
size: -
V: TRBV5-1
DNA: TGCGCCAGCAGCTCACAGGGTCAAGAGACCCAGTACTTC
CDR3: CASSSQGQETQYF

D: TRBD1
J: TRBJ1-5
size: -
V: TRBV4-1
DNA: TGCGCCAGCAGCCATAGCGGACAGGTTAATCAGCCCCAGCATTTT
CDR3: CASSHSGQVNQPQHF

D: TRBD2
J: TRBJ2-4
size: -
V: TRBV14
DNA: TGTGCCAGCAGCCCAGGACTAGCGGGAGGGTACGGCATTCAGTACTTC
CDR3: CASSPGLAGGYGIQYF

D: TRBD2
J: TRBJ2-1
size: -
V: TRBV5-1
DNA: TGCGCCAGCAGCCTTGGCGGGAGCCTAGGGAATGAGCAGTTCTTC
CDR3: CASSLGGSLGNEQFF

D: -
J: TRBJ1-1
size: -
V: TRBV30
DNA: TGTGCCTGGAGTGGCCAGGAAGCTTTCTTT
CDR3: CAWSGQEAFF

D: TRBD1
J: TRBJ1-1
size: once
V: TRBV7-2
DNA: TGTGCCAGCAGCTTTTCCGGGACAGCGAACACTGAAGCTTTCTTT
CDR3: CASSFSGTANTEAFF

D: TRBD1
J: TRBJ2-3
size: -
V: TRBV2
DNA: TGTGCCAGCAGCGCCAAGACAGGGGGAGGCACAGATACGCAGTATTTT
CDR3: CASSAKTGGGTDTQYF

D: -
J: TRBJ2-2
size: once
V: TRBV2
DNA: TGTGCCAGCTCCGGAGTCTCGAGGACCGGGGAGCTGTTTTTT
CDR3: CASSGVSRTGELFF

D: TRBD1
J: TRBJ1-1
size: few
V: TRBV25-1
DNA: TGTGCCAGCAGTCGCAACCGGGACAGGGGGCGCGGAGCTGAAGCTTTCTTT
CDR3: CASSRNRDRGRGAEAFF

D: TRBD1
J: TRBJ2-2
size: few
V: TRBV5-1
DNA: TGCGCCAGCAGCTTAGGTGACAGGGATGGCGGGGAGCTGTTTTTT
CDR3: CASSLGDRDGGELFF

D: TRBD2
J: TRBJ2-2
size: -
V: TRBV9
DNA: TGTGCCAGCAGCGCTACCCGGGGAGGGTCGAACACCGGGGAGCTGTTTTTT
CDR3: CASSATRGGSNTGELFF

D: -
J: TRBJ1-5
size: -
V: TRBV28
DNA: TGTGCCAGCAGTTTGGGCCTCGACGGCCAGCCCCAGCATTTT
CDR3: CASSLGLDGQPQHF

D: TRBD1
J: TRBJ1-5
size: once
V: TRBV19
DNA: TGTGCCAGTAGTACAGGTTTAGGGGGCCGACAGCCCCAGCATTTT
CDR3: CASSTGLGGRQPQHF

D: TRBD1
J: TRBJ2-6
size: -
V: TRBV28
DNA: TGTGCCAGCACCAGGACAGGGGGCCCCTCTGGGGCCAACGTCCTGACTTTC
CDR3: CASTRTGGPSGANVLTF